These T cell receptor beta chains were read from a single sample in a study of monozygotic twins with inflammatory bowel disease. TCRdb reprocessed the 5' RACE reads, keeping one entry per CDR3 protein, no DNA. This sample's clone table lists approximately 400,000 distinct CDR3 sequences. Specimen: blood. The receptors were sampled from a human donor with ulcerative colitis or Crohn's disease, or a healthy co-twin of an affected twin (not recorded which). CDR3s include the opening cysteine and the closing phenylalanine or tryptophan.

j_gene | v_gene | CDR3aa
TRBJ2-1 | TRBV10-3 | CAISESGRGGNEQFF
TRBJ2-1 | TRBV7-2 | CASSSKVLGLAYNEQFF
TRBJ1-5 | TRBV18 | CASSPPLGEYSNQPQHF
TRBJ1-5 | TRBV20-1 | CSARWGQPNQPQHF
TRBJ1-5 | TRBV7-2 | CASSQGGGNQPQHF
TRBJ1-6 | TRBV27 | CASTRRATGANSPLHF
TRBJ1-3 | TRBV18 | CASSVLGDSGNTIYF
TRBJ2-1 | TRBV27 | CASSLRQGLYNEQFF
TRBJ2-3 | TRBV20-1 | CSARDASVPSDTQYF
TRBJ2-5 | TRBV30 | CAYETGAAREYF
TRBJ1-6 | TRBV20-1 | CSARVRVSSYNSPLHF
TRBJ2-5 | TRBV6-5 | CASSYGVTGISQETQYF
TRBJ2-1 | TRBV7-9 | CASGGGPYNGQFF
TRBJ2-1 | TRBV3-1 | CASSQDFRRDNEQFF
TRBJ2-1 | TRBV18 | CASSPRNSGDSNNEQFF
TRBJ1-6 | TRBV6-2/TRBV6-3 | CASSYGVSANSPLHF
TRBJ2-2 | TRBV7-2 | CASTTPGAVSIGELFF
TRBJ2-2 | TRBV10-3 | CAIRNGTSPDTGELFF
TRBJ2-7 | TRBV20-1 | CSALTGDIPYEQYF
TRBJ2-5 | TRBV5-1 | CASSSRPWTVQETQYF
TRBJ2-1 | TRBV12-3/TRBV12-4 | CASSLKARQGVSYNEQFF
TRBJ1-6 | TRBV7-6 | CASSLGTGRDSPLHF
TRBJ2-3 | TRBV7-3 | CASGALPRTSGYADTQYF
TRBJ1-1 | TRBV20-1 | CSASDNMNTEAFF
TRBJ1-1 | TRBV4-1 | CASSQPINRDPGTEAFF
TRBJ1-1 | TRBV5-1 | CASKGQGSFTEAFF
TRBJ2-1 | TRBV6-5 | CASSYVLSSYNEQFF
TRBJ2-1 | TRBV12-3/TRBV12-4 | CASCPGLVGEPQFF
TRBJ1-1 | TRBV5-1 | CASSTGQGFTEAFF
TRBJ1-2 | TRBV20-1 | CSAPKGGTNNYGYTF
TRBJ2-2 | TRBV2 | CASRKDGTGELFF
TRBJ2-7 | TRBV12-3/TRBV12-4 | CASSFLASYEQYF
TRBJ2-7 | TRBV5-1 | CASRLSPQSPEQYF
TRBJ2-7 | TRBV10-3 | CAIRPWTGTGDEQYF
TRBJ1-4 | TRBV7-6 | CASSLRTGVNEKLFF
TRBJ2-6 | TRBV4-1 | CASSQDEVPGANVLTF
TRBJ2-1 | TRBV24-1 | CATRGGTEYNEQFF
TRBJ2-7 | TRBV2 | CASSEGPGTGGKIEQYF
TRBJ1-3 | TRBV7-2 | CASSSDSGSGNTIYF
TRBJ2-1 | TRBV20-1 | CSARSDRYHNEQFF
TRBJ2-5 | TRBV18 | CASSPDREETQYF
TRBJ2-1 | TRBV5-1 | CASSKGSASPYNEQFF
TRBJ2-7 | TRBV6-1 | CASSTQRSYEQYF
TRBJ2-5 | TRBV7-2 | CASSITPTGGATQYF
TRBJ2-5 | TRBV20-1 | CSAPPGTIETQYF
TRBJ1-2 | TRBV20-1 | CSASRQGDYGYTF
TRBJ2-7 | TRBV12-3/TRBV12-4 | CASSLMRGASYEQYF
TRBJ2-7 | TRBV4-1 | CASSPRLKTDPYEQYF